The 10 T cell receptor beta chains in this list originate from one sample, sequenced in a study of shared clonotypes between healthy human individuals. The protocol was immunoSEQ multiplex PCR, while the TCRdb copy is restricted to in-frame clones and leaves out a portion. The sample has 150,000 to 200,000 clones, over 85% seen once. Sample: naive CD4+ T cells sorted from blood. Subset meaning: CD45RA+ positively selected. These receptors were obtained from a woman aged 25-40 years in good health.

The CDR3 here is CASSETAMGLYEQYF. Here the CDR3 DNA reads TGTGCCAGCAGTGAGACAGCAATGGGACTCTACGAGCAGTACTTC. The chain couples TRBV28 to TRBJ2-5; possibly TRBD2 for D (6 bases). TRBJ2-7 matches the DNA end more closely, so the J call is doubtful. The CDR3 has 15 amino acids. Germline CDR1 reads MDHEN; CDR2 reads SYDVKM.

V is TRBV7-8 and J is TRBJ2-5; 9 nucleotides match TRBD2. The DNA end lines up better with TRBJ2-7; the J call may be wrong. CDR3 length: 16 residues. The germline V gene encodes CDR1 SGHVS and CDR2 FQNEAQ. The CDR3 bases are TGTGCCAGCAGCTACGTACCTAGCGGGATAACCTACGAGCAGTACTTC. This gives the protein CASSYVPSGITYEQYF.

V is TRBV11-2 and J is TRBJ1-2, with D possibly matching TRBD1 (5 bases). Trimming left V 0 bases short and J 2 bases short, with 10 bases between. From germline, CDR1 is SGHAT and CDR2 FQNNGV. The length of the CDR3 is 15 residues. DNA of the CDR3: TGTGCCAGCAGCTTAGAAACAGGCAGAAACTATGGCTACACCTTC. It encodes CASSLETGRNYGYTF.

The rearrangement links TRBV25-1 to TRBJ2-7; the match to TRBD1 covers 7 bases. Looked up from germline, CDR1 is MGHDK and CDR2 is SYGVNS. The CDR3 length is 14 residues. V dropped 3 bases and J dropped 3; count of bases not matched to a gene: 5. The CDR3 DNA is TGTGCCAGCAGTGATTCAGGGGGAAGCTACGAGCAGTACTTC. It codes for CASSDSGGSYEQYF.

V usage is TRBV5-1 and J usage is TRBJ2-1, with TRBD2 matching 10 bases. The V gene end was trimmed by 3 bases and the J gene end by 0 bases; junction bases not matched to a gene: 9. Germline V gives CDR1 SGHRS, CDR2 YFSETQ. The CDR3 is 18 residues long. The CDR3 spells CASSSLGLAESSYNEQFF. The DNA of the CDR3 is TGCGCCAGCAGCTCGCTTGGACTAGCGGAGAGCTCCTACAATGAGCAGTTCTTC.

The chain employs TRBV28 and TRBJ2-1; D perhaps matches TRBD2 (5 bases). In germline, CDR1 is MDHEN, CDR2 SYDVKM. CDR3 length equals 16 residues. Trimming stripped 5 bases from V and 7 bases from J, with 21 bases between. This CDR3 is CASSRTGAEPRNEQFF. The CDR3 nucleotides are TGTGCCAGCAGTCGAACTGGAGCGGAACCTAGGAATGAGCAGTTCTTC. The full variable domain, rest sourced from reference TRBV28 and TRBJ2-1, is DVKVTQSSRYLVKRTGEKVFLECVQDMDHENMFWYRQDPGLGLRLIYFSYDVKMKEKGDIPEGYSVSREKKERFSLILESASTNQTSMYLCASSRTGAEPRNEQFFGPGTRLTVL.

This sequence joins TRBV28 and TRBJ2-6, with 9 bases identical to TRBD1. CDR3 length: 17 amino acids. J gave up 2 bases and V 4 bases, and 6 bases lay outside the gene matches. In germline, CDR1 is MDHEN, CDR2 SYDVKM. This CDR3 is CASSWGQGLPGANVLTF. The CDR3 DNA reads as TGTGCCAGCAGTTGGGGACAGGGTCTTCCTGGGGCCAACGTCCTGACTTTC.

The chain employs TRBV7-2 and TRBJ2-5; the match to TRBD2 covers 10 bases. The last part of the DNA fits TRBJ2-7 better; the J call may be wrong. The CDR3 runs to 15 residues. Looked up from germline, CDR1 is SGHTA and CDR2 is FQGNSA. CDR3 region: CASSPAGGPQHEQYF. The CDR3 DNA sequence: TGTGCCAGCAGCCCAGCGGGAGGGCCCCAGCACGAGCAGTACTTC.

This rearrangement joins TRBV6-5 to TRBJ2-2; D ambiguous. Germline V gives CDR1 MNHEY, CDR2 SVGAGI. This CDR3 comprises 14 residues. Trimming took 0 bases from V and 4 from J, leaving 6 bases between them. The CDR3 sequence is CASSYSGLTGELFF. The CDR3 nucleotides are TGTGCCAGCAGTTACTCGGGTCTCACCGGGGAGCTGTTTTTT.

This clone was counted once. This chain connects TRBV10-3 to TRBJ2-1, with 9 bases fitting TRBD1. Trimming took 2 bases from V and 9 from J; bases not matched to a gene: 11. The V gene's germline CDR1 is ENHRY and CDR2 SYGVKD. The CDR3 is 16 residues long. The CDR3 DNA reads as TGTGCCATCAGTGAGCCGGGACAGGGTAGAGAGGTTGAGCAGTTCTTC. Translated: CAISEPGQGREVEQFF.